The present T cell receptor beta chain was sequenced within a study of shared clonotypes between healthy human individuals. The V and J ends lost 2 bases and 1 base respectively, with 10 bases between them. The germline V gene encodes CDR1 SGHNT and CDR2 YYREEE (reference sequence). This CDR3 is built from 16 residues. Deep was the level used in running the assay. Some clones are missing from TCRdb's copy, which holds only in-frame ones; the method was immunoSEQ multiplex PCR. Altogether 980,000 or so clones are present, roughly 72% being singletons, with the ten largest covering about 1.5%. V and J are TRBV5-4 and TRBJ2-6; no reliable D call. Sequenced: memory CD4+ T cells sorted from blood. Subset reported: CD45RA-negative fraction. The receptor comes from a man aged 18-30 years in good health. This chain's CDR3 is CASSLILGSGANVLTF. The CDR3 DNA is TGTGCCAGCAGCTTAATACTGGGATCTGGGGCCAACGTCCTGACTTTC.